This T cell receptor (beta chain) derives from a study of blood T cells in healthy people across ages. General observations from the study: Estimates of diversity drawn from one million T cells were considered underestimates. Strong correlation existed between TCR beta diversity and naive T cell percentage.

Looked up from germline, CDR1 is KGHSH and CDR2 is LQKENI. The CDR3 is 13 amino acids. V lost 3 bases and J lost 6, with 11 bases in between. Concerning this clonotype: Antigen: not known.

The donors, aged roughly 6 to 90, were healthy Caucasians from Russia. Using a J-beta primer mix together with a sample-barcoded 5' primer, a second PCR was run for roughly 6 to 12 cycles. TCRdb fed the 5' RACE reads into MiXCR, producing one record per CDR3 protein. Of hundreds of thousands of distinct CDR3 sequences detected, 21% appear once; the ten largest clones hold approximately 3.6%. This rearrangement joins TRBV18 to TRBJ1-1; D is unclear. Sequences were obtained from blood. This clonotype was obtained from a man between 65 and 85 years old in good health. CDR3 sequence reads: CASSPTGTSEAFF. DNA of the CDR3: TGTGCCAGCTCACCGACGGGAACGTCTGAAGCTTTCTTT.